A single sample gave rise to the 29 T cell receptor beta chains below, sequenced in a study of Ad26.COV2.S vaccination and SARS-CoV-2 variants. The method was immunoSEQ multiplex PCR; TCRdb's version includes in-frame clones alone and lacks a portion of them. The sample carries a few hundred thousand clones, more than 80% recorded once. Specified treatment: some 20 received Ad26.COV2.S at low or high dose, single or two shots; roughly 5 received placebo; per-sample allocation not given. The samples date from day 63 after the first vaccine or placebo injection. Sequences were derived from peripheral blood, sampled in a trial of Ad26.COV2.S vaccine versus placebo. These receptors originate from a person between 18 and 65 years old who received the Ad26.COV2.S COVID-19 vaccine or a placebo.

V gene TRBV5-5 combines with J gene TRBJ1-4; the D is unclear. This CDR3 region has 14 residues. V was pared by 5 bases and J by 5 bases, with 13 bases between. Germline lookup yields CDR1 SGHKS and CDR2 YYEKEE (reference sequence). DNA of the CDR3: TGTGCCAGCAGTTTCGCGCAGGTCAATGAAAAACTGTTTTTT. It yields the protein CASSFAQVNEKLFF.

The genes are TRBV15 and TRBJ2-7; 10 bases are shared with TRBD2. CDR3 length: 15 amino acids. From germline, CDR1 is LNHNV and CDR2 YYDKDF (reference sequence). V gave up 0 bases and J gave up 6 bases; unmatched junction bases: 5. CDR3 sequence reads: CATSREGSGRREQYF. CDR3 DNA sequence: TGTGCCACCAGCAGAGAAGGTAGCGGGAGGCGCGAGCAGTACTTC.

The V gene is TRBV4-1, the J gene TRBJ2-1; D is undetermined. With 0 bases removed from V and 6 bases from J, the gap between germline ends came to 12 bases. The length of the CDR3 is 15 residues. Germline V lookup: CDR1 MGHRA, CDR2 YSYEKL. In nucleotides, the CDR3 is TGCGCCAGCAGCCAAGAATATAACAGACCCAATGAGCAGTTCTTC. It encodes CASSQEYNRPNEQFF.

The J gene is TRBJ1-2, the V gene TRBV7-2; a weak D match, TRBD1 (6 bases). Germline values: CDR1 SGHTA, CDR2 FQGNSA. Trimming left V 3 bases short and J 7 bases short, with 15 bases between. CDR3 length: 14 residues. CDR3 sequence: CASSFPDSRIGYTF. The CDR3 DNA is TGTGCCAGCAGCTTTCCGGACAGCCGAATTGGCTACACCTTC. Full variable domain (rest looked up from reference TRBV7-2 and TRBJ1-2): GAGVSQSPSNKVTEKGKDVELRCDPISGHTALYWYRQSLGQGLEFLIYFQGNSAPDKSGLPSDRFSAERTGGSVSTLTIQRTQQEDSAVYLCASSFPDSRIGYTFGSGTRLTVV.

This clone is a singleton in its sample. This sequence joins TRBV5-1 and TRBJ1-3, with D uncertain. Germline CDR1 reads SGHRS; CDR2 reads YFSETQ. Trimming cost V 4 bases and J 2 bases, with 16 bases left between them. The CDR3 contains 16 residues. CDR3 sequence: CASSPTAAVPGNTIYF. In DNA, the CDR3 is TGCGCCAGCAGCCCCACGGCGGCGGTTCCTGGAAACACCATATATTTT.

This chain links TRBV5-5 with TRBJ2-7; no firm D call. The CDR3 spans 13 residues. CDR1 and CDR2 from the germline V gene are SGHKS and YYEKEE (reference sequence). V lost 1 base and J 3 bases, leaving 8 bases between the germline ends. The CDR3 protein is CASSLYSGYEQYF. DNA of the CDR3: TGTGCCAGCAGCTTGTATTCGGGCTACGAGCAGTACTTC. Based on the CDR3 plus reference TRBV5-5 and TRBJ2-7, the full variable domain is DAGVTQSPTHLIKTRGQQVTLRCSPISGHKSVSWYQQVLGQGPQFIFQYYEKEERGRGNFPDRFSARQFPNYSSELNVNALLLGDSALYLCASSLYSGYEQYFGPGTRLTVT.

The rearrangement links TRBV27 to TRBJ2-5, with 9 bases fitting TRBD2. CDR1 MNHEY and CDR2 SMNVEV come from the germline V gene (reference sequence). The V and J ends lost 2 bases and 4 bases, in that order; junction bases with no gene match: 8. The CDR3 has 16 residues. CDR3 nucleotide sequence: TGTGCCAGCAGTTTAGGACTAGCGCTGAACCGAGAGACCCAGTACTTC. Amino acids: CASSLGLALNRETQYF.

The table lists this clone with many counts. V usage is TRBV27 and J usage is TRBJ1-2; D uncertain. Trimming stripped 11 bases from V and 8 bases from J, with 21 bases between. The length of the CDR3 is 13 residues. Germline lookup yields CDR1 MNHEY and CDR2 SMNVEV (reference sequence). The CDR3 loop reads CACRAPNGEGYTF. The CDR3 DNA reads TGTGCCTGCCGGGCCCCCAACGGGGAGGGCTACACCTTC.

This clone has just a few counts. The chain employs TRBV6-5 and TRBJ1-1; possibly TRBD1 for D (5 bases). The CDR3 is 13 amino acids. Trimming stripped 6 bases from V and 6 bases from J, with 14 bases between. Germline lookup yields CDR1 MNHEY and CDR2 SVGAGI. In nucleotides, the CDR3 is TGTGCCAGCAGACGGGACTGGTCCGCTGAAGCTTTCTTT. Protein sequence: CASRRDWSAEAFF.

V and J are TRBV7-2 and TRBJ1-2; unclear D gene. Germline lookup yields CDR1 SGHTA and CDR2 FQGNSA. CDR3 length equals 12 residues. The germline V and J ends were trimmed by 5 bases and 4 bases, with 8 bases remaining between them. The DNA of the CDR3 is TGTGCCAGCAGCCCCCCACTCTATGGCTACACCTTC. Translating gives CASSPPLYGYTF. Full variable domain (outside the CDR3, taken from reference TRBV7-2 and TRBJ1-2): GAGVSQSPSNKVTEKGKDVELRCDPISGHTALYWYRQSLGQGLEFLIYFQGNSAPDKSGLPSDRFSAERTGGSVSTLTIQRTQQEDSAVYLCASSPPLYGYTFGSGTRLTVV.

This clone has only one observation. CDR3: CASSSLGRGVYSNQPQHF. The CDR3 nucleotides read TGTGCCAGCAGTTCCCTGGGCAGGGGGGTTTATAGCAATCAGCCCCAGCATTTT. The V call is TRBV28, the J call TRBJ1-5, with TRBD1 matching over 7 bases. The CDR3 totals 18 residues. The germline CDR1 and CDR2 sequences are MDHEN and SYDVKM. The ends lost 4 bases at V and 0 bases at J; junction bases unmatched: 12.

The chain employs TRBV7-9 and TRBJ1-2; 7 nucleotides agree with TRBD1. In germline, CDR1 is SEHNR, CDR2 FQNEAQ (reference sequence). This CDR3 has 14 residues. Losses at the gene ends were 4 bases for V and 3 bases for J; bases not matched to a gene: 5. DNA for the CDR3: TGTGCCAGCAGCTCAGGGGGGGCCTACTATGGCTACACCTTC. The encoded protein is CASSSGGAYYGYTF. The full variable domain, completed using reference TRBV7-9 and TRBJ1-2, is DTGVSQNPRHKITKRGQNVTFRCDPISEHNRLYWYRQTLGQGPEFLTYFQNEAQLEKSRLLSDRFSAERPKGSFSTLEIQRTEQGDSAMYLCASSSGGAYYGYTFGSGTRLTVV.

This clone was seen only a few times. The chain employs TRBV27 and TRBJ2-7; no clear D. CDR1 and CDR2 from the germline V gene are MNHEY and SMNVEV (reference sequence). This CDR3 comprises 13 residues. V lost 10 bases, J lost 0 bases, and 13 bases lay in between. In DNA, the CDR3 is TGTGCCACCGCACGGATGAGCTCCTACGAGCAGTACTTC. Its protein is CATARMSSYEQYF.

The count of this clone is one. V is TRBV11-2 and J is TRBJ1-6; TRBD1 might be the D (5 bases). The V end was cut by 7 bases, the J end by 5 bases, with 9 bases between. CDR1 is SGHAT, CDR2 FQNNGV, per germline. The length of the CDR3 is 13 residues. The CDR3 bases are TGTGCCAGCAAACAGGCTCATAATTCACCCCTCCACTTT. Residues: CASKQAHNSPLHF.

The J gene is TRBJ1-1, the V gene TRBV30, with D possibly being TRBD1 (5 bases). This CDR3 has 13 residues. In germline, CDR1 is GTSNPN, CDR2 SVGIG (reference sequence). The ends were cut back, 3 bases at V and 9 bases at J, with 17 bases in the middle. This chain's CDR3 is CAWSGPGQGQAFF. The CDR3 DNA sequence: TGTGCCTGGAGCGGACCCGGGCAGGGCCAAGCTTTCTTT.

The chain has TRBV18 and TRBJ1-2, with TRBD1 matching over 7 bases. The CDR3 is 16 residues long. Trimming cost V 1 base and J 3 bases; bases outside gene matches: 8. Germline V gene lookup returns CDR1 KGHSH and CDR2 LQKENI. The CDR3 DNA is TGTGCCAGCTCACCACGGCTTTCAGGGGGGGACTATGGCTACACCTTC. Translation: CASSPRLSGGDYGYTF.

The CDR3 loop reads CASSLMVVAKNIQYF. The CDR3 region has the DNA TGTGCCAGCAGCTTAATGGTGGTAGCCAAAAACATTCAGTACTTC. The genes are TRBV7-2 and TRBJ2-4; D is uncertain. Trimming removed 2 bases from V and 0 bases from J, with 8 bases in between. This CDR3 region has 15 residues. The germline CDR1 and CDR2 sequences are SGHTA and FQGNSA. Full variable domain (outside the CDR3, taken from reference TRBV7-2 and TRBJ2-4): GAGVSQSPSNKVTEKGKDVELRCDPISGHTALYWYRQSLGQGLEFLIYFQGNSAPDKSGLPSDRFSAERTGGSVSTLTIQRTQQEDSAVYLCASSLMVVAKNIQYFGAGTRLSVL.

This clone showed up just a few times. This sequence joins TRBV4-1 and TRBJ2-7, with 10 nucleotides matching TRBD1. The CDR3 length is 16 residues. J lost 2 bases, V lost 4 bases, and 8 bases had no gene match. Germline lookup yields CDR1 MGHRA and CDR2 YSYEKL. CDR3 nucleotide sequence: TGCGCCAGCAGCCCGATCCCCGGACAGGGGGCCTACGAGCAGTACTTC. This sequence encodes CASSPIPGQGAYEQYF.

The rearrangement joins TRBV28 to TRBJ2-7, with D unclear. CDR1 is MDHEN, CDR2 SYDVKM, per germline. The CDR3 is made up of 13 amino acids. V lost 7 bases and J 3 bases, leaving 13 bases between the germline ends. In DNA, the CDR3 is TGTGCCAGCACGCGCGGAGTCGGCTACGAGCAGTACTTC. This codes for CASTRGVGYEQYF.

This chain uses TRBV19 with TRBJ1-1; 9 nucleotides match TRBD1. In germline, CDR1 is LNHDA, CDR2 SQIVND (reference sequence). The ends lost 5 bases at V and 6 bases at J; junction bases unmatched: 7. The CDR3 has 14 amino acids. CDR3 sequence (DNA): TGTGCCAGTAGTCCGGGGACAGGGAGTCCTGAAGCTTTCTTT. This encodes CASSPGTGSPEAFF.

Details on this clone: The identical CDR3 is also encoded by other nucleotide sequences in the sample. The chain joins TRBV29-1 to TRBJ2-3; TRBD1 might be the D (5 bases). The CDR3 is 13 amino acids. The V end lost 1 base, the J end lost 0 bases, and 5 bases lay between the germline ends. CDR1 SQVTM and CDR2 ANQGSEA come from the germline V gene. The CDR3 bases are TGCAGCGTTGAAGGACAGAGCACAGATACGCAGTATTTT. Translated, it gives CSVEGQSTDTQYF.

The chain employs TRBV2 and TRBJ2-7, with D perhaps matching TRBD2 (7 bases). The CDR3 loop spans 14 amino acids. The V and J ends lost 8 bases and 0 bases respectively, with 14 bases between them. The germline gives CDR1 SNHLY, CDR2 FYNNEI. Here the CDR3 DNA reads TGTGCCAGCGCTAGGGGGGGGCCCTCCTACGAGCAGTACTTC. Translating it yields CASARGGPSYEQYF.

The J gene is TRBJ1-2, the V gene TRBV4-3; weak D call: TRBD1 (6 bases). In germline, CDR1 is LGHNA, CDR2 YSLEER. This CDR3 contains 14 residues. Trimming stripped 4 bases from V and 0 bases from J, with 9 bases between. The CDR3 region has the DNA TGCGCCAGCAGCCCGGGACACCCTAACTATGGCTACACCTTC. The encoded protein is CASSPGHPNYGYTF.

This chain links TRBV30 with TRBJ2-3, with D tentatively TRBD1 (6 bases). Germline V gene data show CDR1 as GTSNPN and CDR2 as SVGIG (reference sequence). Between the trimmed V and J ends, which lost 2 bases and 0 bases, there was a span of 9 bases. The CDR3 has 14 amino acids. As DNA, the CDR3 is TGTGCCTGGAGTCGGACAGTGAGCACAGATACGCAGTATTTT. This encodes CAWSRTVSTDTQYF.

This rearrangement joins TRBV7-2 to TRBJ1-2; D is possibly TRBD1 (5 bases). From germline, CDR1 is SGHTA and CDR2 FQGNSA. V shed 6 bases and J shed 4 bases, with 15 bases lying between them. The CDR3 spans 14 residues. The CDR3 DNA reads TGTGCCAGCAGGGCTCCGCTTGGGGGCTATGGCTACACCTTC. This encodes CASRAPLGGYGYTF.

This chain links TRBV5-4 with TRBJ1-1; unclear D gene. The CDR3 runs 14 residues. The germline V gene encodes CDR1 SGHNT and CDR2 YYREEE (reference sequence). V shed 2 bases and J shed 6 bases, with 14 bases lying between them. The CDR3: CASSFIGKPPEAFF. CDR3 bases: TGTGCCAGCAGCTTCATAGGGAAGCCGCCTGAAGCTTTCTTT.

The chain carries TRBV18 and TRBJ2-7; TRBD1 aligns across 12 bases. Germline V gene lookup returns CDR1 KGHSH and CDR2 LQKENI. Trimming took 5 bases from V and 4 from J; bases not matched to a gene: 6. This CDR3 has 15 amino acids. In DNA form, the CDR3 reads TGTGCCAGCTCAGCGCCGGGACAGGGGGCGTACGAGCAGTACTTC. As protein: CASSAPGQGAYEQYF.

The V and J genes are TRBV30 and TRBJ2-5; D gene ambiguous. CDR3 length: 13 residues. The germline gives CDR1 GTSNPN, CDR2 SVGIG (reference sequence). Trimming removed 0 bases from V and 5 bases from J, with 10 bases in between. This chain's CDR3 is CAWSVQLGETQYF. In DNA form, the CDR3 reads TGTGCCTGGAGTGTACAACTGGGGGAGACCCAGTACTTC. Combining the CDR3 with reference TRBV30 and TRBJ2-5 gives the whole variable domain SQTIHQWPATLVQPVGSPLSLECTVEGTSNPNLYWYRQAAGRGLQLLFYSVGIGQISSEVPQNLSASRPQDRQFILSSKKLLLSDSGFYLCAWSVQLGETQYFGPGTRLLVL.

The chain is built from TRBV4-1 and TRBJ1-4, with D perhaps matching TRBD1 (5 bases). The CDR3 is 16 residues long. V was cut by 2 bases and J by 5 bases, with 15 bases left in between. Germline lookup yields CDR1 MGHRA and CDR2 YSYEKL. The CDR3 reads CASSQISGTGNEKLFF. The CDR3 DNA follows: TGCGCCAGCAGCCAAATCTCCGGGACGGGAAATGAAAAACTGTTTTTT.